Below, 15 T cell receptor beta chains from the same sample are listed, as sequenced in a study of T cells in Graves' hyperthyroidism and ophthalmopathy. From RNA transcripts, TCR beta CDR3 regions were amplified. HTBI primers drove first-round RT-PCR of the TCR CDR3. TCRdb processed the multiplex PCR reads anew with MiXCR; each CDR3 protein has one entry. The sample contains around 690,000 distinct CDR3 sequences, more than 20% of which appear only once. The sample taken for sequencing was blood. These receptors were obtained from a man aged 30-40 years with Graves' ophthalmopathy.

This clonotype was counted a few times. The chain employs TRBV27 and TRBJ2-7; 8 positions match TRBD1. This CDR3 comprises 15 residues. Trimming took 5 bases from V and 3 from J; bases not matched to a gene: 9. CDR1 is MNHEY and CDR2 is SMNVEV in the germline V gene (reference sequence). CDR3 bases: TGTGCCAGCAGTCCCGGACAGGGACCAAACTACGAGCAGTACTTC. Its translation is CASSPGQGPNYEQYF.

This clonotype was counted a few times. Here the CDR3 DNA reads TGCAGTGCGCAGGAGGCCTACACAGATACGCAGTATTTT. This translates into CSAQEAYTDTQYF. The gene calls are TRBV20-1 and TRBJ2-3, with a possible D match to TRBD2 (5 bases). The germline V gene has CDR1 DFQATT and CDR2 SNEGSKA (reference sequence). The V and J ends lost 6 bases and 2 bases respectively, with 12 bases between them. The CDR3 is made up of 13 amino acids.

V gene TRBV20-1 combines with J gene TRBJ2-1; 14 bases are shared with TRBD2. V shed 0 bases, J shed 2 bases, and the junction held 6 bases outside the gene matches. Germline CDR1 DFQATT, CDR2 SNEGSKA (reference sequence). The CDR3 loop spans 18 amino acids. The CDR3 loop is CSARDRTSGRFPYNEQFF. The CDR3 coding sequence is TGCAGTGCTAGAGATAGGACTAGCGGGAGGTTCCCCTACAATGAGCAGTTCTTC.

The genes are TRBV6-1 and TRBJ2-5; 7 positions match TRBD1. CDR3 length: 12 amino acids. The V segment lost 3 bases and the J segment 6 bases; nucleotides outside the gene matches: 1. In germline, CDR1 is MNHNS, CDR2 SASEGT. For the CDR3, the DNA is TGTGCCAGCAGTGAGAGGGGGCAGACCCAGTACTTC. Its protein is CASSERGQTQYF.

The chain employs TRBV7-9 and TRBJ1-5; 11 bases map to TRBD1. CDR1 SEHNR and CDR2 FQNEAQ come from the germline V gene (reference sequence). The V and J ends lost 5 bases and 5 bases, in that order; junction bases with no gene match: 5. The CDR3 sequence is 15 residues long. In DNA, the CDR3 is TGTGCCAGCAGCGCGGGGACAGGGGGTGATCAGCCCCAGCATTTT. This gives the protein CASSAGTGGDQPQHF.

The chain is built from TRBV24-1 and TRBJ2-2, with 9 bases identical to TRBD2. The germline V gene encodes CDR1 KGHDR and CDR2 SFDVKD. This CDR3 contains 15 residues. The trim removed 5 bases at V and 4 bases at J, leaving 4 bases unmatched. The CDR3 nucleotides read TGTGCCACCAGTGTCTCTAGCGGGACCACCGGGGAGCTGTTTTTT. This sequence encodes CATSVSSGTTGELFF.

This clonotype has ten or more counts. The gene calls are TRBV28 and TRBJ1-1; no clear D gene. The CDR3 length is 15 residues. Germline V gene lookup returns CDR1 MDHEN and CDR2 SYDVKM. Trimming took off 2 bases at V and 0 bases at J, with 10 bases between the two ends. The CDR3 reads CASSLHASMNTEAFF. Here the CDR3 DNA reads TGTGCCAGCAGTTTACATGCCTCCATGAACACTGAAGCTTTCTTT.

This clonotype was found a few times. The rearrangement joins TRBV28 to TRBJ1-2; TRBD1 matches at 10 bases. CDR3 size: 15 residues. Germline assignment: CDR1 MDHEN and CDR2 SYDVKM. V trimming: 8 bases; J trimming: 5 bases; junction bases outside the gene matches: 11. The CDR3 bases are TGTGCCAGCCTACCCCCGGGACAGGGGTTATATGGCTACACCTTC. Its protein product is CASLPPGQGLYGYTF.

Many counts were recorded for this clonotype. V is TRBV2 and J is TRBJ2-5; D may be TRBD1 or TRBD2 (5 bases each). The V gene lost 3 bases and the J gene lost 5 bases, with 7 bases spanning the gap. Germline CDR1 is SNHLY and CDR2 is FYNNEI. The CDR3 runs to 12 residues. The CDR3 region has the DNA TGTGCCAGCAGTGAGGGGGTGGAGACCCAGTACTTC. Its protein is CASSEGVETQYF.

J is TRBJ2-5 and V is TRBV18, with 7 bases fitting TRBD1. The CDR3 totals 15 residues. The trim removed 3 bases at V and 4 bases at J, leaving 8 bases unmatched. Germline CDR1 reads KGHSH; CDR2 reads LQKENI. The CDR3 DNA follows: TGTGCCAGCTCACCGCCCCCGACAGGGCCAGAGACCCAGTACTTC. It encodes CASSPPPTGPETQYF.

This clonotype was detected only a few times. A much larger clone lies one base from this, so it may be a read error. The V call is TRBV11-2, the J call TRBJ2-1; a possible D gene is TRBD1 (5 bases). Trimming shortened V by 0 bases and J by 2 bases, and 17 bases separated the two germline ends. The CDR3 sequence is 18 residues long. CDR1 SGHAT and CDR2 FQNNGV come from the germline V gene. The CDR3: CASSLDLSWTLPYNEQFF. The CDR3 nucleotides are TGTGCCAGCAGCTTAGATCTCTCTTGGACACTCCCCTACAATGAGCAGTTCTTC.

This clonotype was seen ten or more times. This chain links TRBV7-3 with TRBJ1-1; 7 bases fit TRBD1. Germline CDR1 is SGHTA and CDR2 is FQGTGA. The trim removed 5 bases at V and 3 bases at J, leaving 6 bases unmatched. CDR3 size: 14 residues. CDR3 sequence reads: CASSLQGTDTEAFF. In nucleotides, the CDR3 is TGTGCCAGCAGCCTACAGGGGACTGACACTGAAGCTTTCTTT. Full variable domain (remainder filled in from reference TRBV7-3 and TRBJ1-1): GAGVSQTPSNKVTEKGKYVELRCDPISGHTALYWYRQSLGQGPEFLIYFQGTGAADDSGLPNDRFFAVRPEGSVSTLKIQRTERGDSAVYLCASSLQGTDTEAFFGQGTRLTVV.

This clonotype has just a few counts. The J gene is TRBJ2-5, the V gene TRBV12-3 or TRBV12-4; TRBD2 matches 14 bases. The CDR3 length is 16 residues. With V trimmed by 3 bases and J by 5 bases, 5 bases remained unmatched. The CDR3 region is CASSLGLAGALETQYF. The CDR3, as DNA: TGTGCCAGCAGTTTGGGACTAGCGGGAGCTCTGGAGACCCAGTACTTC.

This clonotype occurred a few times. The chain joins TRBV27 to TRBJ2-1, with D possibly matching TRBD2 (6 bases). Looked up from germline, CDR1 is MNHEY and CDR2 is SMNVEV (reference sequence). Trimming shortened V by 6 bases and J by 6 bases, and 15 bases separated the two germline ends. The CDR3 totals 14 residues. The CDR3, as DNA: TGTGCCAGCAGCCGACGGGGGTTAGGCAATGAGCAGTTCTTC. It encodes CASSRRGLGNEQFF.

Many counts were recorded for this clonotype. V usage is TRBV20-1 and J usage is TRBJ2-1; possibly TRBD1 for D (6 bases). CDR3 length: 15 amino acids. Germline CDR1 DFQATT, CDR2 SNEGSKA (reference sequence). The germline V and J ends were trimmed by 5 bases and 0 bases, with 14 bases remaining between them. The chain's CDR3 is CSAADRNFSYNEQFF. The CDR3 bases are TGCAGTGCTGCAGACAGGAACTTCTCCTACAATGAGCAGTTCTTC.